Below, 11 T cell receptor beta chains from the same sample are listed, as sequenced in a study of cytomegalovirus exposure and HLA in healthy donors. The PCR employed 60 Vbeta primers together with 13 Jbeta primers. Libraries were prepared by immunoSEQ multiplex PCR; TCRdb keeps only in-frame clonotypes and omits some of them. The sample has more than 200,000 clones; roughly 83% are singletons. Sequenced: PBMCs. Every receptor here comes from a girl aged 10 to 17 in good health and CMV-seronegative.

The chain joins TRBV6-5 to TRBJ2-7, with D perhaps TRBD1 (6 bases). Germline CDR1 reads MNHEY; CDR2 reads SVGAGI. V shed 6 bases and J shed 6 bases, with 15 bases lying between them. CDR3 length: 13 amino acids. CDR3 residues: CASRLRRGGEQYF. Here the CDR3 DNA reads TGTGCCAGCAGACTACGCAGGGGTGGCGAGCAGTACTTC.

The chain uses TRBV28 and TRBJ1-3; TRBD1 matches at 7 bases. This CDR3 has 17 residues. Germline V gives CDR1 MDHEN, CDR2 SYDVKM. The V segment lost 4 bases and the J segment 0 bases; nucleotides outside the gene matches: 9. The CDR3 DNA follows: TGTGCCAGCAGTTCCTCCCCGGGACAGAACTCTGGAAACACCATATATTTT. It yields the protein CASSSSPGQNSGNTIYF.

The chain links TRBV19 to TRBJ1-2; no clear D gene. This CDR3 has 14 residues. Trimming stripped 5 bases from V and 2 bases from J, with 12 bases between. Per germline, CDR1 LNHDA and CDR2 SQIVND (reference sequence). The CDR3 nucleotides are TGTGCCAGTAGTTTCGGCGGCGCAAACTATGGCTACACCTTC. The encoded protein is CASSFGGANYGYTF.

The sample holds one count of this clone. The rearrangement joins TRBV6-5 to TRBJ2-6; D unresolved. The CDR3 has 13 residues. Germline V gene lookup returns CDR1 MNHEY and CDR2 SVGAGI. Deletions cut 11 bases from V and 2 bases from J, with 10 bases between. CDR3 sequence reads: CAVWATGANVLTF. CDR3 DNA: TGTGCCGTCTGGGCTACTGGGGCCAACGTCCTGACTTTC.

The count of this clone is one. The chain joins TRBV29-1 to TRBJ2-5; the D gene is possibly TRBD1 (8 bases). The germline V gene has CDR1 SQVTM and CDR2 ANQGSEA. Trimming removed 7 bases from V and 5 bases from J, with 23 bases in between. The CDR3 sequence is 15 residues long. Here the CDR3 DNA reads TGCAGCGGCCGAAAAGGACAGGGAGGGAAGGAGACCCAGTACTTC. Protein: CSGRKGQGGKETQYF.

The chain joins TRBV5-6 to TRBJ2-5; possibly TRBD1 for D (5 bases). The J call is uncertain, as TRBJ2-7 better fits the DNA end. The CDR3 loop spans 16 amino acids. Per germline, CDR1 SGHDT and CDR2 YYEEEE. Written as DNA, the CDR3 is TGTGCCAGCAGCTTGGGTCAGGGAACCCGCGGCTACGAGCAGTACTTC. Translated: CASSLGQGTRGYEQYF.

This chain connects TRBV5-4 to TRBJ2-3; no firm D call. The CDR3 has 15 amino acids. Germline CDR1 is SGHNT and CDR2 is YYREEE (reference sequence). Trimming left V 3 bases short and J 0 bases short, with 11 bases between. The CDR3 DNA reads TGTGCCAGCAGCTCCGTTTCAAGCAGCACAGATACGCAGTATTTT. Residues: CASSSVSSSTDTQYF. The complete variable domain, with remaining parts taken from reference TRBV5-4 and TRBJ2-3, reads ETGVTQSPTHLIKTRGQQVTLRCSSQSGHNTVSWYQQALGQGPQFIFQYYREEENGRGNFPPRFSGLQFPNYSSELNVNALELDDSALYLCASSSVSSSTDTQYFGPGTRLTVL.

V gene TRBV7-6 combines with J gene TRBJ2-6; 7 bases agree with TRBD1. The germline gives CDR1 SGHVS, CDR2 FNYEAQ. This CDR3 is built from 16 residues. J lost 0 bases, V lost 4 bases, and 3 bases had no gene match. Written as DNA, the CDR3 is TGTGCCAGCAGCTCACGACAGGGCTCTGGGGCCAACGTCCTGACTTTC. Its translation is CASSSRQGSGANVLTF.

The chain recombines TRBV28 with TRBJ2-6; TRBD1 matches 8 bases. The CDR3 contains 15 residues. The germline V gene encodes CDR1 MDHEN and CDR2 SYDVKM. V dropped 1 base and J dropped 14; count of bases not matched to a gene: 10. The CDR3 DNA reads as TGTGCCAGCAGTTTATTTATGGGGCAGGGGGCGTTCCTGACTTTC. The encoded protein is CASSLFMGQGAFLTF. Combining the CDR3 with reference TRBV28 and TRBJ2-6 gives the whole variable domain DVKVTQSSRYLVKRTGEKVFLECVQDMDHENMFWYRQDPGLGLRLIYFSYDVKMKEKGDIPEGYSVSREKKERFSLILESASTNQTSMYLCASSLFMGQGAFLTFGAGSRLTVL.

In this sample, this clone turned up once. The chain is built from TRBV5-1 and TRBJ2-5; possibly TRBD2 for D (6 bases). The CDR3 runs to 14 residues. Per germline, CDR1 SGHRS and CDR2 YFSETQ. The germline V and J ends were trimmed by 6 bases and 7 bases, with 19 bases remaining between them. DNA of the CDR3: TGCGCCAGCACCCCCGGGGAAAGACTAGGGACCCAGTACTTC. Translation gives CASTPGERLGTQYF.

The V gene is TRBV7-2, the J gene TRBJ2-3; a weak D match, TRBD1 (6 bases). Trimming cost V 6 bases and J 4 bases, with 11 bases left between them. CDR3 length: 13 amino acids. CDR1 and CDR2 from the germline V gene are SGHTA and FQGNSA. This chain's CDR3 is CASRFTGSDTQYF. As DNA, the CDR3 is TGTGCCAGCAGATTTACAGGGTCAGATACGCAGTATTTT.